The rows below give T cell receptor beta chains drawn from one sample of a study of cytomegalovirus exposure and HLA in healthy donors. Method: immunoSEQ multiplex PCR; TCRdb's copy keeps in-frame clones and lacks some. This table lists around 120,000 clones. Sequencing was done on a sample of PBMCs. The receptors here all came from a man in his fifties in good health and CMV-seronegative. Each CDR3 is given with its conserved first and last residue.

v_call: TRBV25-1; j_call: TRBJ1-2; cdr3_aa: CASSQELEGYTF
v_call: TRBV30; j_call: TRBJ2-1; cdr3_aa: CAWSPPVRGSSYNEQFF
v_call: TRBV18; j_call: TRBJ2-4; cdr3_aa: CASSRTGGTVAKNIQYF
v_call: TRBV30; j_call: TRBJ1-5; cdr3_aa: CAWRGDRDQPQHF
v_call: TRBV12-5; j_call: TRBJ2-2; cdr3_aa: CASYPDTGELFF
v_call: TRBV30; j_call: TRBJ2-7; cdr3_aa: CAWSVMGLAEQYF
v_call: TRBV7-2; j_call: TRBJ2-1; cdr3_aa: CASSPKDRSYNEQFF
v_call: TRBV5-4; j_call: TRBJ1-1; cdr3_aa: CASSGRGGLEAFF
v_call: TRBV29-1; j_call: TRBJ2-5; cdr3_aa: CSVERGGSLETQYF
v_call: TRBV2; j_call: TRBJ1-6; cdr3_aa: CASSYPGSPLHF
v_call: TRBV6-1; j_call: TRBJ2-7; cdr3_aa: CASRQEPGQGYEQYF
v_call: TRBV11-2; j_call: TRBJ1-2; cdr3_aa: CASSLDLTGNGYTF
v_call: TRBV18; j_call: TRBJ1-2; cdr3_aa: CASSRGGTGILNYGYTF
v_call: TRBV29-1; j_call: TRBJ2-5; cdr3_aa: CSGWTGSETQYF
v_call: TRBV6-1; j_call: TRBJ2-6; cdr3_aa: CASDREWSGANVLTF
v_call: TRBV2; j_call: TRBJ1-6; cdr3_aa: CASSMYQGLNSPLHF
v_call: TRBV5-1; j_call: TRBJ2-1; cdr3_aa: CASSREAGTAYNEQFF
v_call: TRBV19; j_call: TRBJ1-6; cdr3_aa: CASSTGGNSPLHF
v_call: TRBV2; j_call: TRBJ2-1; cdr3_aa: CASSDSGGAGYNEQFF
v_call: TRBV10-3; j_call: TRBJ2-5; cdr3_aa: CAISPGTSGGETQYF
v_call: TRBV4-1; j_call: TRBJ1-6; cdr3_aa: CASSQGGVGYNSPLHF
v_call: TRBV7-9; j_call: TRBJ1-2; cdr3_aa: CASSLERPGGNGYTF
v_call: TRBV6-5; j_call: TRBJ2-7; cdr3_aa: CASSFERGGTYEQYF
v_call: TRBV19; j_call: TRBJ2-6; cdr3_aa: CASSAGTGGSGANVLTF
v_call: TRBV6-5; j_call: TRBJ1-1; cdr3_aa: CASSPNRGFKTEAFF